The 2 T cell receptor beta chains reported below all come from one sample, sequenced in a study of cytomegalovirus exposure and HLA in healthy donors. This PCR relied on a set of 60 Vbeta primers and 13 Jbeta primers. TCRdb keeps only in-frame clones here, not all; method: immunoSEQ multiplex PCR. This sample's table has approximately 170,000 clones. The source material was PBMCs. The receptors stem from a woman under 30 in good health and CMV-seropositive.

This chain joins TRBV15 and TRBJ2-1; 11 bases line up with TRBD1. V gave up 3 bases and J gave up 9 bases; unmatched junction bases: 10. This CDR3 is built from 16 residues. The germline V gene encodes CDR1 LNHNV and CDR2 YYDKDF (reference sequence). The CDR3 DNA follows: TGTGCCACCAGCAGGGCGTCCGGGACAGGGGGAAGTGAGCAGTTCTTC. This gives the protein CATSRASGTGGSEQFF.

This chain connects TRBV11-2 to TRBJ2-2, with D possibly matching TRBD2 (6 bases). Germline CDR1 is SGHAT and CDR2 is FQNNGV. CDR3 size: 17 residues. The V end was cut by 1 base, the J end by 1 base, with 13 bases between. The CDR3 DNA reads TGTGCCAGCAGCTTAGTTAGGACTACAAGGAACACCGGGGAGCTGTTTTTT. This sequence encodes CASSLVRTTRNTGELFF. Based on the CDR3 plus reference TRBV11-2 and TRBJ2-2, the full variable domain is EAGVAQSPRYKIIEKRQSVAFWCNPISGHATLYWYQQILGQGPKLLIQFQNNGVVDDSQLPKDRFSAERLKGVDSTLKIQPAKLEDSAVYLCASSLVRTTRNTGELFFGEGSRLTVL.